The rows below give T cell receptor beta chains drawn from one sample of a study of T cells in Graves' hyperthyroidism and ophthalmopathy. Via MiXCR, TCRdb re-called the multiplex PCR reads, giving one row per CDR3 protein. The sample has approximately 570,000 distinct CDR3 sequences, about 20% seen once. The sample comprised blood. These receptors originate from a man aged 35-49 years with Graves' ophthalmopathy. The CDR3 runs from the conserved cysteine through the conserved F or W. The D gene is left open where the match is weak. Some rows mark clone size as missing; the rest say once, few, many or name a class of expanded clone.

J gene: TRBJ2-3
V gene: TRBV30
D gene: .
clone size: many
CDR3 DNA: TGTGCCTGGAGTGCGACCACAGATACGCAGTATTTT
CDR3 protein: CAWSATTDTQYF

J gene: TRBJ2-5
V gene: TRBV6-1
D gene: TRBD2
clone size: few
CDR3 DNA: TGTGCCAGCCGAGCTAGCGGGGGGGTTGGAGAGACCCAGTACTTC
CDR3 protein: CASRASGGVGETQYF

J gene: TRBJ2-3
V gene: TRBV18
D gene: TRBD2
clone size: many
CDR3 DNA: TGTGCCAGCTCACCAACTAGCGGCACAGATACGCAGTATTTT
CDR3 protein: CASSPTSGTDTQYF

J gene: TRBJ2-3
V gene: TRBV11-3
D gene: TRBD2
clone size: many
CDR3 DNA: TGTGCCAGCAGCTTACGCCAGGGCGGGGGGGCAGATACGCAGTATTTT
CDR3 protein: CASSLRQGGGADTQYF

J gene: TRBJ2-7
V gene: TRBV6-2/TRBV6-3
D gene: TRBD2
clone size: few
CDR3 DNA: TGTGCCAGCAGTTTTCCTAGCGGGGCGGCCTCCGAGCAGTACTTC
CDR3 protein: CASSFPSGAASEQYF

J gene: TRBJ2-7
V gene: TRBV18
D gene: .
clone size: many
CDR3 DNA: TGTGCCAGCTCACCACCGACCTACGAGCAGTACTTC
CDR3 protein: CASSPPTYEQYF

J gene: TRBJ1-6
V gene: TRBV30
D gene: .
clone size: .
CDR3 DNA: TGTGCCTCTGGGGGTGATAATTCACCCCTCCACTTT
CDR3 protein: CASGGDNSPLHF

J gene: TRBJ2-2
V gene: TRBV13
D gene: .
clone size: .
CDR3 DNA: TGTGCCAGCAGCCCATACGGGGGCGTCACCGGGGAGCTGTTTTTT
CDR3 protein: CASSPYGGVTGELFF

J gene: TRBJ2-7
V gene: TRBV28
D gene: TRBD1
clone size: many
CDR3 DNA: TGTGCCAGCGGGGACAGCCCCTACGAGCAGTACTTC
CDR3 protein: CASGDSPYEQYF

J gene: TRBJ2-1
V gene: TRBV29-1
D gene: TRBD2
clone size: few
CDR3 DNA: TGCAGCGTCCGGCCGGCGGGGGACAATGAGCAGTTCTTC
CDR3 protein: CSVRPAGDNEQFF

J gene: TRBJ1-1
V gene: TRBV4-2
D gene: .
clone size: .
CDR3 DNA: TGTGCCAGCAGCCAAGATGGGGCGGGACCGAGGAACACTGAAGCTTTCTTT
CDR3 protein: CASSQDGAGPRNTEAFF

J gene: TRBJ2-3
V gene: TRBV20-1
D gene: .
clone size: .
CDR3 DNA: TGCAGTGCTTCTACCTGGGTGGGGGCCACAGATACGCAGTATTTT
CDR3 protein: CSASTWVGATDTQYF

J gene: TRBJ2-7
V gene: TRBV18
D gene: .
clone size: many
CDR3 DNA: TGTGCCAGCTCACCACCTTCAAGCTCCTACGAGCAGTACTTC
CDR3 protein: CASSPPSSSYEQYF

J gene: TRBJ2-7
V gene: TRBV27
D gene: TRBD1
clone size: few
CDR3 DNA: TGTGCCAGCAGGATCTCAGGGGGCTTTATCTACGAGCAGTACTTC
CDR3 protein: CASRISGGFIYEQYF

J gene: TRBJ1-2
V gene: TRBV29-1
D gene: .
clone size: .
CDR3 DNA: TGCAGCCCAAGAGGGGGGGGCTATTGGAACTATGGCTACACCTTC
CDR3 protein: CSPRGGGYWNYGYTF

J gene: TRBJ1-5
V gene: TRBV28
D gene: .
clone size: .
CDR3 DNA: TGTGCCAGCATTCAGGGTGGCAGCAATCAGCCCCAGCATTTT
CDR3 protein: CASIQGGSNQPQHF

J gene: TRBJ2-1
V gene: TRBV27
D gene: .
clone size: .
CDR3 DNA: TGTGCCAGCGGATTCGCTACTAGCCTTGAGCAGTTCTTC
CDR3 protein: CASGFATSLEQFF

J gene: TRBJ1-5
V gene: TRBV27
D gene: .
clone size: many
CDR3 DNA: TGTGCCAGCAGTTTATTCTCGCAAGGGAGCAATCAGCCCCAGCATTTT
CDR3 protein: CASSLFSQGSNQPQHF

J gene: TRBJ1-1
V gene: TRBV6-1
D gene: .
clone size: few
CDR3 DNA: TGTGCCAGCAGTGACAGCATGGGCACTGAAGCTTTCTTT
CDR3 protein: CASSDSMGTEAFF

J gene: TRBJ2-1
V gene: TRBV28
D gene: .
clone size: many
CDR3 DNA: TGTGCCAGCAGTTTGCTCGGTTACAATGAGCAGTTCTTC
CDR3 protein: CASSLLGYNEQFF

J gene: TRBJ1-3
V gene: TRBV6-1
D gene: .
clone size: .
CDR3 DNA: TGTGCCAGCAGTCGGGTACAGCCATCCTCTGGAAACACCATATATTTT
CDR3 protein: CASSRVQPSSGNTIYF

J gene: TRBJ2-1
V gene: TRBV5-1
D gene: .
clone size: .
CDR3 DNA: TGCGCCAGCAGGCCTGACCCCGGGACACAAAGCCTCAATGAGCAGTTCTTC
CDR3 protein: CASRPDPGTQSLNEQFF

J gene: TRBJ1-1
V gene: TRBV6-5
D gene: TRBD1
clone size: many
CDR3 DNA: TGTGCCAGCAGTTACCGGACAGGACCTATGAACACTGAAGCTTTCTTT
CDR3 protein: CASSYRTGPMNTEAFF

J gene: TRBJ1-4
V gene: TRBV3-1
D gene: .
clone size: .
CDR3 DNA: TGTGCCAGCAGCCAAGACCCCCAGGGAGGGAATGAAAAACTGTTTTTT
CDR3 protein: CASSQDPQGGNEKLFF

J gene: TRBJ2-7
V gene: TRBV3-1
D gene: TRBD2
clone size: many
CDR3 DNA: TGTGCCAGCAGCCAAGGGACTAGACAGTACGAGCAGTACTTC
CDR3 protein: CASSQGTRQYEQYF

J gene: TRBJ1-4
V gene: TRBV2
D gene: .
clone size: few
CDR3 DNA: TGTGCCAGCAGTGAAGCGAAAGGGCATTCAACTAATGAAAAACTGTTTTTT
CDR3 protein: CASSEAKGHSTNEKLFF

J gene: TRBJ1-5
V gene: TRBV6-1
D gene: .
clone size: few
CDR3 DNA: TGTGCCAGCAGTGAACTAACAGCCAATCAGCCCCAGCATTTT
CDR3 protein: CASSELTANQPQHF

J gene: TRBJ1-1
V gene: TRBV5-1
D gene: .
clone size: many
CDR3 DNA: TGCGCCAGCAGCTCAGGGGTGGGGACTGAAGCTTTCTTT
CDR3 protein: CASSSGVGTEAFF

J gene: TRBJ2-5
V gene: TRBV7-2
D gene: TRBD2
clone size: many
CDR3 DNA: TGTGCCAGCAGCTTAAGGACTAGCGGGCCCCAAGAGACCCAGTACTTC
CDR3 protein: CASSLRTSGPQETQYF

J gene: TRBJ2-7
V gene: TRBV18
D gene: TRBD1
clone size: many
CDR3 DNA: TGTGCCAGCTCACCTCCTAGGACAGGTGATTACTCCTACGAGCAGTACTTC
CDR3 protein: CASSPPRTGDYSYEQYF

J gene: TRBJ2-3
V gene: TRBV28
D gene: TRBD2
clone size: many
CDR3 DNA: TGTGCCAGCAGTTTATCGGGACTAGCGGGACCCACAGATACGCAGTATTTT
CDR3 protein: CASSLSGLAGPTDTQYF

J gene: TRBJ1-3
V gene: TRBV20-1
D gene: .
clone size: .
CDR3 DNA: TGCAGTGCTCCAAGTGTTCTCTCTGGAAACACCATATATTTT
CDR3 protein: CSAPSVLSGNTIYF

J gene: TRBJ1-5
V gene: TRBV12-3/TRBV12-4
D gene: .
clone size: .
CDR3 DNA: TGTGCCAGCAGGATGGGGTCAGGGCATCAGCCCCAGCATTTT
CDR3 protein: CASRMGSGHQPQHF

J gene: TRBJ2-1
V gene: TRBV7-3
D gene: .
clone size: many
CDR3 DNA: TGTGCCAGCAGCCCCGGTGGGGGACTTCAGTTCTTC
CDR3 protein: CASSPGGGLQFF

J gene: TRBJ1-3
V gene: TRBV5-6
D gene: .
clone size: .
CDR3 DNA: TGTGCCAGCAGCTTGGGGGGTGAATATAGGCCCGAGGTCACCATATATTTT
CDR3 protein: CASSLGGEYRPEVTIYF

J gene: TRBJ2-1
V gene: TRBV6-1
D gene: .
clone size: many
CDR3 DNA: TGTGCCAGCAGTTCTAGTATTGGAGCGCACAATGAGCAGTTCTTC
CDR3 protein: CASSSSIGAHNEQFF

J gene: TRBJ2-2
V gene: TRBV7-2
D gene: .
clone size: many
CDR3 DNA: TGTGCCAGCAGCTTCACCTCCGGAGGGGCCGGGGAGCTGTTTTTT
CDR3 protein: CASSFTSGGAGELFF

J gene: TRBJ2-7
V gene: TRBV6-1
D gene: .
clone size: .
CDR3 DNA: TGTGCCAGCAGTTGGGTCGGGAACCCCTACGAGCAGTACTTC
CDR3 protein: CASSWVGNPYEQYF

J gene: TRBJ2-5
V gene: TRBV6-1
D gene: .
clone size: few
CDR3 DNA: TGTGCCAGCCAGACTAAACAAGAGACCCAGTACTTC
CDR3 protein: CASQTKQETQYF

J gene: TRBJ1-4
V gene: TRBV6-1
D gene: TRBD1
clone size: few
CDR3 DNA: TGTGCCAGCAGTCACAACAGGGGAACTAATGAAAAACTGTTTTTT
CDR3 protein: CASSHNRGTNEKLFF

J gene: TRBJ2-7
V gene: TRBV6-6
D gene: .
clone size: few
CDR3 DNA: TGTGCCAGCAGTTACGGGGTGAACGAGCAGTACTTC
CDR3 protein: CASSYGVNEQYF

J gene: TRBJ2-7
V gene: TRBV5-1
D gene: .
clone size: .
CDR3 DNA: TGCGCCAGCAGCCCGCAACTAACAGGGAGCGTTTCCTACGAGCAGTACTTC
CDR3 protein: CASSPQLTGSVSYEQYF